This T cell receptor beta chain was recorded in a study of tumor-infiltrating lymphocytes in primary liver carcinoma. To note about this clonotype: The junction shows a germline mismatch at one end, possibly a read error.

Germline values: CDR1 MDHEN, CDR2 SYDVKM. This CDR3 spans 13 amino acids. Unsorted whole blood served as the source of blood RNA, and germline DNA was extracted as well. Priming with a constant-region primer yielded TCR beta cDNA from 450 to 600 ng total RNA. Libraries covering TCR beta were generated through three nested multiplex PCR rounds (using a slightly modified ARM-PCR). TRBV1-TRBV30 forward and Cbeta reverse primers drove the first two approximately 10-cycle rounds. TCRdb reprocessed the multiplex PCR reads via MiXCR and lists one record per CDR3 protein. The data contain about 200,000 distinct CDR3 sequences, approximately 65% of them singletons.

The chain employs TRBV28 and TRBJ2-1; D gene ambiguous. Input material: peripheral blood. This receptor was identified in an older woman with primary liver carcinoma and hepatitis B virus infection. This chain's CDR3 is CASSLPHRNEQLF. The CDR3 DNA reads TGTGCCAGCAGTTTACCGCACAGAAATGAGCAGCTCTTC. Drawing the rest from reference TRBV28 and TRBJ2-1, the complete variable domain is DVKVTQSSRYLVKRTGEKVFLECVQDMDHENMFWYRQDPGLGLRLIYFSYDVKMKEKGDIPEGYSVSREKKERFSLILESASTNQTSMYLCASSLPHRNEQLFGPGTRLTVL.